What follows describes a single TCR beta chain. The antigen is undetermined. The entry originates in a study of siplizumab effects on memory and regulatory T cells. Study-level results: Tregs proliferating in siplizumab cultures lacked confirmation of their suppressive function. Under siplizumab, alloreactive sequences traced to unstimulated CD4+ memory cells were significantly reduced.

Only in-frame clones appear in the TCRdb table, and some are missing; sequencing was by immunoSEQ multiplex PCR. There are more than 95,000 clones in the sample; roughly 94% occur only once, and roughly 1.5% lies in the top ten. The germline V gene has CDR1 SGHAT and CDR2 FQNNGV. This CDR3 is built from 15 residues. With 2 bases removed from V and 0 bases from J, the gap between germline ends came to 8 bases. The TCR comes from a human donor in good health. The V gene is TRBV11-2, the J gene TRBJ1-3; D gene ambiguous. Sample: non-Treg CD4+ T cells sorted from blood. CDR3 protein: CASSLYGYSGNTIYF. In nucleotides, the CDR3 is TGTGCCAGCAGCTTATACGGATACTCTGGAAACACCATATATTTT.